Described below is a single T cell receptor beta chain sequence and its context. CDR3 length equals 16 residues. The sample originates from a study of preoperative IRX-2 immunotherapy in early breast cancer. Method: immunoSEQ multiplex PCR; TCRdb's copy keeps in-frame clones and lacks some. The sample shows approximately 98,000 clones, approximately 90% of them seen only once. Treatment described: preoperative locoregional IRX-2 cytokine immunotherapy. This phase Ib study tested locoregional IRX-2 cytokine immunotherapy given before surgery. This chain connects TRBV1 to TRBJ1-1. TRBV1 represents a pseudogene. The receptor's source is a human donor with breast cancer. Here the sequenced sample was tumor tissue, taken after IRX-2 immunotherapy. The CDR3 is CASSQDLAARGGEAFF. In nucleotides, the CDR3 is TGCGCCAGCAGCCAAGATTTGGCAGCAAGAGGCGGGGAAGCTTTCTTT.